What follows are 3 T cell receptor beta chains derived from one specimen sequenced in a study of T-cell memory formation after mild COVID-19. TCRdb itself ran the 5' RACE reads through MiXCR, one entry per CDR3 protein. The sample comprises more than 450,000 distinct CDR3 sequences, about a sixth of which are singletons, and approximately 12% rests with the top ten. Sequenced: PBMCs or a T cell subset sorted from them (not recorded which). These receptors were obtained from an adult woman who had mild COVID-19 (a few samples of this study predate the infection). Cell type and time point are not known.

Only a few counts were recorded for this clonotype. V and J are TRBV6-6 and TRBJ1-5, with 8 nucleotides matching TRBD1. The junction had 2 bases not matched to a gene; V was cut back by 1 base and J by 0 bases. Germline CDR1 MNHNY, CDR2 SVGAGI (reference sequence). The CDR3 has 16 amino acids. The CDR3 DNA reads TGTGCCAGCAGTTACTTAACAGGGGGTAGCAATCAGCCCCAGCATTTT. Protein product: CASSYLTGGSNQPQHF.

This chain joins TRBV5-1 and TRBJ2-3, with D unresolved. This CDR3 has 14 amino acids. Germline V lookup: CDR1 SGHRS, CDR2 YFSETQ. Deletions cut 1 base from V and 2 bases from J, with 8 bases between. This CDR3 reads CASSLSLFTDTQYF. CDR3 bases: TGCGCCAGCAGCTTGAGTCTTTTCACAGATACGCAGTATTTT.

This clonotype has a handful of counts. The chain uses TRBV6-5 and TRBJ1-1, with 7 nucleotides matching TRBD1. This CDR3 has 14 residues. Germline V gene sequence: CDR1 MNHEY, CDR2 SVGAGI. J gave up 3 bases and V 5 bases, and 6 bases lay outside the gene matches. This CDR3 is CASSEGGLDTEAFF. The CDR3 DNA reads TGTGCCAGCAGTGAAGGGGGCTTGGACACTGAAGCTTTCTTT.